A selection of T cell receptor beta chains follows, all from one sample in a study of T cells in Graves' hyperthyroidism and ophthalmopathy. TCRdb used MiXCR to reprocess the multiplex PCR reads, holding one entry per CDR3 protein. The sample has 550,000 to 650,000 distinct CDR3 sequences, 14% seen once; the top ten hold around 13%. Sequencing was performed on blood. Receptor source: a woman in her thirties or forties with Graves' hyperthyroidism. Both conserved end residues are part of each CDR3. Fields, in order: V gene, J gene, clone size, D gene, CDR3 DNA, CDR3 protein. The D gene is left open where the match is weak. The size field is filled for only some rows; it gives once, few, many or a size class.

V gene: TRBV29-1
J gene: TRBJ2-1
clone size: many
D gene: -
CDR3 DNA: TGCAGCGTTGAAGGTAGCCCGATCTTAACGTACTCCTACAATGAGCAGTTCTTC
CDR3 protein: CSVEGSPILTYSYNEQFF

V gene: TRBV5-1
J gene: TRBJ2-3
clone size: -
D gene: TRBD2
CDR3 DNA: TGCGCCAGCAGCTTGGCTATACTAGCGGGAGGGATAGATACGCAGTATTTT
CDR3 protein: CASSLAILAGGIDTQYF

V gene: TRBV6-5
J gene: TRBJ2-2
clone size: few
D gene: -
CDR3 DNA: TGTGCCAGCAGTTACGGGTCGGGAGTGAACACCGGGGAGCTGTTTTTT
CDR3 protein: CASSYGSGVNTGELFF

V gene: TRBV30
J gene: TRBJ1-6
clone size: few
D gene: TRBD1
CDR3 DNA: TGTGCGGTGGATGACAGGGGAAATTCACCCCTCCACTTT
CDR3 protein: CAVDDRGNSPLHF

V gene: TRBV12-3/TRBV12-4
J gene: TRBJ1-3
clone size: many
D gene: -
CDR3 DNA: TGTGCCAGCACGGGAAGGGAGCCTGGAAACACCATATATTTT
CDR3 protein: CASTGREPGNTIYF

V gene: TRBV6-2/TRBV6-3
J gene: TRBJ2-7
clone size: few
D gene: -
CDR3 DNA: TGTGCCAGCATCCCGACGAACTCCTACGAGCAGTACTTC
CDR3 protein: CASIPTNSYEQYF

V gene: TRBV6-2/TRBV6-3
J gene: TRBJ2-7
clone size: many
D gene: TRBD1
CDR3 DNA: TGTGCCAGCAGTAACGTCAGGGGGATCTCCTACGAGCAGTACTTC
CDR3 protein: CASSNVRGISYEQYF

V gene: TRBV9
J gene: TRBJ2-5
clone size: many
D gene: TRBD2
CDR3 DNA: TGTGCCAGCAGCGTATTGGGACTAGCGGGGGAGACCCAGTACTTC
CDR3 protein: CASSVLGLAGETQYF

V gene: TRBV6-1
J gene: TRBJ1-4
clone size: many
D gene: TRBD1
CDR3 DNA: TGTGCCAGCAGTGACAGGGGGGAAAAACTGTTTTTT
CDR3 protein: CASSDRGEKLFF

V gene: TRBV24-1
J gene: TRBJ2-5
clone size: many
D gene: TRBD1
CDR3 DNA: TGTGCCACCAGTGACACGGGACAGGGTCATCTCCAAGAGACCCAGTACTTC
CDR3 protein: CATSDTGQGHLQETQYF

V gene: TRBV5-1
J gene: TRBJ1-1
clone size: many
D gene: -
CDR3 DNA: TGCGCCAGCAGCTTGGAGCGGGGGAACACTGAAGCTTTCTTT
CDR3 protein: CASSLERGNTEAFF

V gene: TRBV20-1
J gene: TRBJ2-1
clone size: many
D gene: -
CDR3 DNA: TGCAGTGCTACGGAGAGTTGGGAGCAGTTCTTC
CDR3 protein: CSATESWEQFF

V gene: TRBV27
J gene: TRBJ2-7
clone size: many
D gene: -
CDR3 DNA: TGTGCCAGAACACCGGCTCGCGTATACGAGCAGTACTTC
CDR3 protein: CARTPARVYEQYF

V gene: TRBV6-1
J gene: TRBJ1-5
clone size: many
D gene: TRBD1
CDR3 DNA: TGTGCCAGCATTCGCGGGACAGGTAGCAATCAGCCCCAGCATTTT
CDR3 protein: CASIRGTGSNQPQHF

V gene: TRBV13
J gene: TRBJ2-5
clone size: -
D gene: -
CDR3 DNA: TGTGCCAGCAGCTTCGGACGACTACAAGAGACCCAGTACTTC
CDR3 protein: CASSFGRLQETQYF

V gene: TRBV28
J gene: TRBJ2-1
clone size: few
D gene: -
CDR3 DNA: TGTGCCAGCAGGCCTACTTACAATGAGCAGTTCTTC
CDR3 protein: CASRPTYNEQFF